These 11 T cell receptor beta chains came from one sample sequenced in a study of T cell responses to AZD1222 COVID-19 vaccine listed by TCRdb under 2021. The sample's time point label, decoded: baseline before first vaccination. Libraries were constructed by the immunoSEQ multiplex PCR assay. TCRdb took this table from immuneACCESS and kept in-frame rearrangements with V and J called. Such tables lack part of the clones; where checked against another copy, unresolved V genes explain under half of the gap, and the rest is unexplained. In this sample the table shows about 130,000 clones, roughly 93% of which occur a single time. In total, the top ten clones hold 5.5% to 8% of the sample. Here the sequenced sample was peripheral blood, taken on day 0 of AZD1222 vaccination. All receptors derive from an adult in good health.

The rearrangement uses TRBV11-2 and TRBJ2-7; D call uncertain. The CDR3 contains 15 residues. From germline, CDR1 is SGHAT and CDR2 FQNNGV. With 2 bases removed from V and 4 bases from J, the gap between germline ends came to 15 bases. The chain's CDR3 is CASSLYPAAEYEQYF. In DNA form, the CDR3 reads TGTGCCAGCAGCTTATATCCGGCTGCTGAATACGAGCAGTACTTC.

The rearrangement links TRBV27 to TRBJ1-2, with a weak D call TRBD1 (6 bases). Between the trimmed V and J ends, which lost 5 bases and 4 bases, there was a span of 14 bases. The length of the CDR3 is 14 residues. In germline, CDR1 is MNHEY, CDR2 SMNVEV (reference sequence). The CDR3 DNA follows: TGTGCCAGCAGTCCTGCATGGACAGTCTATGGCTACACCTTC. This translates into CASSPAWTVYGYTF.

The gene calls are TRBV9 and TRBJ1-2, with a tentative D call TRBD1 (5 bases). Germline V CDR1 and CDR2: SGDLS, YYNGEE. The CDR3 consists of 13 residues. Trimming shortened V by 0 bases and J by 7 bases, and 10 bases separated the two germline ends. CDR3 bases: TGTGCCAGCAGCGTAGTGGGGCCGGGTGGCTACACCTTC. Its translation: CASSVVGPGGYTF.

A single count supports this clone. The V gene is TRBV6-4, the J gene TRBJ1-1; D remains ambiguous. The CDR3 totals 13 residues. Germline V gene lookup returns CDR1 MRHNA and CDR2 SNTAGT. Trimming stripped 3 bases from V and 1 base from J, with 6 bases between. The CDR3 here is CASSETANTEAFF. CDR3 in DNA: TGTGCCAGCAGTGAAACTGCGAACACTGAAGCTTTCTTT.

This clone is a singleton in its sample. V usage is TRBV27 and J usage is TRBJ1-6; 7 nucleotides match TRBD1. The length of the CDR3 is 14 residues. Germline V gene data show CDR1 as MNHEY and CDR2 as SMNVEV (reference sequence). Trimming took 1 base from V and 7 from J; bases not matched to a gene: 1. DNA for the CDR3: TGTGCCAGCAGTTTATGGGACAGAAATTCACCCCTCCACTTT. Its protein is CASSLWDRNSPLHF.

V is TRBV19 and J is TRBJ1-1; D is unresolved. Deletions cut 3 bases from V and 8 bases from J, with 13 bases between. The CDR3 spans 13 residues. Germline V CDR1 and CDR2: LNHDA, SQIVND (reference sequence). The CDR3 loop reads CASSMIGMEEAFF. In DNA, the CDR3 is TGTGCCAGTAGTATGATTGGTATGGAAGAAGCTTTCTTT.

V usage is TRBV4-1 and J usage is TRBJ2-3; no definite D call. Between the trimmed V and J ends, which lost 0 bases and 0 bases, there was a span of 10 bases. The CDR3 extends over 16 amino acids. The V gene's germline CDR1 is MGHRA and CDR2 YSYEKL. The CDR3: CASSQEGRRSTDTQYF. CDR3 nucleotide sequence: TGCGCCAGCAGCCAAGAGGGCAGGCGGAGCACAGATACGCAGTATTTT.

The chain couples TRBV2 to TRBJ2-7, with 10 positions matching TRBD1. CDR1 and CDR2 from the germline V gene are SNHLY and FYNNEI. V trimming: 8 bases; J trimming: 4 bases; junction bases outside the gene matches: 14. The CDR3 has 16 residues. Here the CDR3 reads CASSTSRQGASYEQYF. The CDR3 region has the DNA TGTGCCAGCTCCACATCTCGACAGGGGGCTTCATACGAGCAGTACTTC.

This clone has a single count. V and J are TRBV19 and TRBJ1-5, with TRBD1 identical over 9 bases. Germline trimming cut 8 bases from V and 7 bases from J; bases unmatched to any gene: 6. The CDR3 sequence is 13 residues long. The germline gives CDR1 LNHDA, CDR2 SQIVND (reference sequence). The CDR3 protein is CASEQGARQPQHF. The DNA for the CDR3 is TGTGCCAGTGAACAGGGGGCGCGGCAGCCCCAGCATTTT.

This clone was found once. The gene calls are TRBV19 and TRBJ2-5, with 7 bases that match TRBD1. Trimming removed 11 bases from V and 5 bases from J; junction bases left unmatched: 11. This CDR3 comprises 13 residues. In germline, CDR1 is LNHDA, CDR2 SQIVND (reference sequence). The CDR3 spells CAAGDRVVETQYF. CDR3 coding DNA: TGTGCCGCCGGCGACAGGGTGGTGGAGACCCAGTACTTC.

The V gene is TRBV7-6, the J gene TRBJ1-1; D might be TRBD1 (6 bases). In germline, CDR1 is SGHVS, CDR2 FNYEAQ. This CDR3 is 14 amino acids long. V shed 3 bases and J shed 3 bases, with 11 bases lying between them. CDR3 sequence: CASSLGGLDTEAFF. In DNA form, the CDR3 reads TGTGCCAGCAGCTTGGGGGGGCTAGACACTGAAGCTTTCTTT.